This T cell receptor (beta chain) came from a study of shared clonotypes between healthy human individuals. Broader study findings: As a rule, naive subsets had a larger estimated richness than memory subsets. Large depth notwithstanding, sorted-subset sequencing proved incomplete by rarefaction.

Notes on this clone: Its antigen is currently unknown.

It was CD45RO-negative cells, positively selected for CCR7, that made up naive CD8 cells, with terminally differentiated effector memory CD45RA+ cells excluded. Germline V gives CDR1 MNHNY, CDR2 SVGAGI (reference sequence). The CDR3 is 16 residues long. V was pared by 5 bases and J by 1 base, with 10 bases of the junction left unmatched. As handled by the study authors: With immunoSEQ giving junction-only sequences and no quality scores, filtering differed. Repertoires were generated with immunoSEQ multiplex PCR, while TCRdb's copy carries only in-frame clones and drops some. V and J calls plus clone size are reproduced from that table; the DNA served to infer D and trimming. The sample has roughly 2.1 million clones, about 93% seen once.

The clonotype originates from a man younger than 30 in good health. Some clones in this sample may be carry-over from other donors' samples. Sequencing used naive CD8+ T cells from PBMCs. This chain uses TRBV6-6 with TRBJ1-2; the match to TRBD1 covers 7 bases. CDR3 protein: CASSPVDRDHNYGYTF. The CDR3 DNA reads as TGTGCCAGCAGTCCCGTAGACAGGGACCATAACTATGGCTACACCTTC.